This TCR beta chain was obtained from a study of post-analysis software for immune sequencing data (dated by TCRdb to 2014 to 2015). For the study in its entirety: The recorded disease courses included relapsing-remitting, secondary progressive and progressive-relapsing multiple sclerosis, and some patients had no subtype annotation. The multiple sclerosis patient repertoires were compared with about a dozen previously published healthy control repertoires from donors aged about 6 to 26 years. A subset of samples was prepared in parallel using single-end sample barcoding, then pooled and co-amplified after Illumina adapter ligation. Study-wide conclusions, independent of this receptor: Significantly higher frequencies in patients than in controls were found for five or six TRBV segments, including TRBV5-6, TRBV5-1 and TRBV20-1. Strong co-clustering of samples prepared in the same batch was shown by direct clustering with F measure, prompting a batch-effect correction. The multiple sclerosis patient group was slightly younger than the control group. Multiple sclerosis patients had significantly lower normalized Chao1 diversity than controls, a result that suggests substantial peripheral T-cell clonal expansion.

Concerning this clonotype: Its antigen is not yet known. Per-base qualities were not stored, and no clone one base away is much larger.

V ends up 3 bases short and J 4 bases short, with an unmatched junction base count of 7. CDR1 and CDR2 are read off the germline V gene as SGHVS and FQNEAQ. Its CDR3 holds 15 amino acids, cysteine through phenylalanine. Only the CDR3 part of the read is kept: 45 bases, read in frame from the first base. To demonstrate the VDJtools post-analysis software, TCR beta repertoires were profiled from the peripheral blood of 10 to 15 young patients with multiple sclerosis. The multiple sclerosis patients were children and adolescents between about 6 and 16 years of age. Library construction relied on PCR. TCRdb records Illumina HiSeq 2500 as the sequencer. Unique molecular identifiers were incorporated into TCR beta cDNA libraries to reduce PCR and sequencing biases. Per 1 to 10 million input T cells, roughly 0.5 million cDNA molecules were obtained, such that each molecule approximated one T cell. The patient libraries were prepared and sequenced using the same protocol as the earlier healthy control dataset. Within a given batch, samples were prepared together, multiplexed and sequenced on the same HiSeq lane. In the authors' own workflow: MIGEC was used to process the raw barcoded reads, and molecular identifier groups with only a single read were discarded before consensus assembly and CDR3 extraction. Clonotype tables were post-analysed with VDJtools, normalizing diversity by down-sampling all datasets to the smallest sample size. Repertoire overlap clustering matched CDR3 amino acid but not nucleotide sequences to correct batch-related cross-sample contamination. TCRdb applied fastp at Q25 and MiXCR to the public reads, then kept only in-frame beta chains. Identical CDR3 proteins give one entry, which carries the most common genes and DNA. TCRdb, not the authors, supplied the V and J calls. This sample holds roughly 870,000 distinct CDR3 sequences; about 53% were observed only once. Jointly, the top ten make up approximately 4.3% of the sample.

Sequenced input: blood. The clonotype comes from a girl between 10 and 17 years old with multiple sclerosis. Here the chain combines TRBV7-8 and TRBJ1-2; 8 junctional bases match TRBD1. In nucleotides, the sequence is TGTGCCAGCAGCTTCCCTGGGACAGGTATCTATGGCTACACCTTC. Its coded protein is CASSFPGTGIYGYTF.